A selection of T cell receptor beta chains follows, all from one sample in a study of T cells in Graves' hyperthyroidism and ophthalmopathy. One entry per CDR3 protein results from TCRdb running MiXCR on the multiplex PCR reads. The profile shows 96,000 or so distinct CDR3 sequences, over 50% of them singletons. The sample comprised blood. Every receptor here comes from a woman aged 40 to 50 with Graves' hyperthyroidism. The CDR3 runs from the conserved cysteine through the conserved F or W. D genes are given only for firm matches. A clone size is listed for some rows: how often the clone was seen (once, few, many), or a class if it is expanded.

CDR3 protein	CDR3 DNA	V gene	J gene	clone size	D gene
CASSIQGALNTEAFF	TGCGCCAGCAGCATCCAGGGGGCTCTGAACACTGAAGCTTTCTTT	TRBV5-1	TRBJ1-1	many	TRBD1
CASSRPGQNSPLHF	TGTGCCAGCAGCCGGCCCGGACAGAATTCACCCCTCCACTTT	TRBV7-9	TRBJ1-6	NA	NA
CASSSHRDLQGEQYF	TGTGCCAGCAGTTCTCACCGGGACCTCCAAGGGGAGCAGTACTTC	TRBV28	TRBJ2-7	many	NA
CSAIKAGQQYQPQHF	TGCAGTGCTATCAAGGCGGGACAGCAGTATCAGCCCCAGCATTTT	TRBV20-1	TRBJ1-5	many	TRBD1
CASSSTGNYEQYF	TGTGCCAGCAGCTCGACAGGGAACTACGAGCAGTACTTC	TRBV13	TRBJ2-7	NA	TRBD1
CASSLIGQPGETQYF	TGTGCCAGCAGCTTAATTGGACAACCAGGGGAGACCCAGTACTTC	TRBV7-3	TRBJ2-5	many	NA
CASSDGGGGQPQHF	TGTGCCAGCAGTGATGGAGGGGGGGGTCAGCCCCAGCATTTT	TRBV2	TRBJ1-5	NA	NA
CGVTGANTEAFF	TGCGGCGTTACAGGAGCGAATACTGAAGCTTTCTTT	TRBV29-1	TRBJ1-1	NA	NA
CASSPPGQVSGANVLTF	TGTGCCAGCAGCCCCCCGGGACAGGTCTCTGGGGCCAACGTCCTGACTTTC	TRBV7-2	TRBJ2-6	once	TRBD1
CASSERTGVLRYGYTF	TGTGCCAGCAGTGAACGGACAGGGGTACTGCGCTATGGCTACACCTTC	TRBV2	TRBJ1-2	once	TRBD1
CSARGGQANSPLHF	TGCAGTGCTAGAGGGGGACAGGCGAATTCACCCCTCCACTTT	TRBV20-1	TRBJ1-6	NA	TRBD1
CASRDRGKSYEQYF	TGTGCCAGCAGGGACAGGGGCAAATCCTACGAGCAGTACTTC	TRBV14	TRBJ2-7	NA	TRBD1
CASSESLGGKGMNTEAFF	TGTGCCAGCAGTGAATCCCTCGGCGGGAAAGGCATGAACACTGAAGCTTTCTTT	TRBV25-1	TRBJ1-1	NA	NA
CASFLAEQYF	TGTGCCAGCTTCTTGGCCGAGCAGTACTTC	TRBV5-4	TRBJ2-7	NA	NA
CAISGAEGAEAFF	TGTGCCATCAGTGGAGCAGAAGGGGCTGAAGCTTTCTTT	TRBV10-3	TRBJ1-1	NA	NA
CASSLGDRVREQYF	TGTGCCAGCAGCTTAGGGGACAGGGTTAGGGAGCAGTACTTC	TRBV7-9	TRBJ2-7	NA	TRBD1
CASLAGGTEAFF	TGTGCCAGCTTAGCGGGCGGGACTGAAGCTTTCTTT	TRBV11-1	TRBJ1-1	NA	NA
CATSSPGQGSTEAFF	TGTGCCACCAGCAGCCCCGGACAGGGGAGCACTGAAGCTTTCTTT	TRBV15	TRBJ1-1	NA	TRBD1
CASSVAGVGTGELFF	TGTGCCAGCAGCGTCGCGGGAGTGGGGACCGGGGAGCTGTTTTTT	TRBV7-6	TRBJ2-2	NA	TRBD2
CASSALAVTYEQYF	TGTGCCAGCAGCGCACTAGCGGTAACCTACGAGCAGTACTTC	TRBV7-8	TRBJ2-7	many	TRBD2
CSARDGGTGELFF	TGCAGTGCTAGAGATGGAGGAACCGGGGAGCTGTTTTTT	TRBV20-1	TRBJ2-2	many	NA
CASSLGGAPGEQYF	TGTGCCAGCAGCTTAGGAGGGGCGCCCGGCGAGCAGTACTTC	TRBV7-3	TRBJ2-7	NA	NA
CASSSQGAETGELFF	TGTGCCAGCAGCTCACAGGGGGCCGAGACCGGGGAGCTGTTTTTT	TRBV7-2	TRBJ2-2	NA	TRBD1
CASSLREDTGETQYF	TGTGCCAGCAGCTTACGGGAGGACACCGGGGAGACCCAGTACTTC	TRBV13	TRBJ2-5	NA	TRBD2
CASSLNGRAMTDTQYF	TGTGCCAGCAGCTTAAACGGGAGGGCCATGACAGATACGCAGTATTTT	TRBV7-2	TRBJ2-3	many	TRBD2
CASSPTSLGQETQYF	TGTGCCAGCAGCCCAACTTCGTTGGGGCAAGAGACCCAGTACTTC	TRBV5-5	TRBJ2-5	many	NA
CASSLSLGRGTYEQYF	TGTGCCAGCAGCTTGTCCCTTGGGCGGGGAACCTACGAGCAGTACTTC	TRBV5-4	TRBJ2-7	many	NA
CSARGQLLLNTEAFF	TGCAGTGCTAGAGGGCAGCTGCTACTGAACACTGAAGCTTTCTTT	TRBV20-1	TRBJ1-1	NA	NA
CASSYSGRYTEAF	TGTGCCAGCAGTTACTCGGGCAGATACACTGAAGCTTTC	TRBV2	TRBJ2-6	NA	NA
CACSGKETQYF	TGTGCCTGCTCAGGGAAAGAGACCCAGTACTTC	TRBV30	TRBJ2-5	many	NA
CASRGRDRGRLVTEAFF	TGTGCCAGCCGAGGAAGGGACAGGGGACGACTCGTCACTGAAGCTTTCTTT	TRBV7-3	TRBJ1-1	NA	TRBD1
CATSDPPGQGVIQPQHF	TGTGCCACCAGTGATCCTCCGGGACAGGGGGTGATTCAGCCCCAGCATTTT	TRBV24-1	TRBJ1-5	NA	TRBD1
CSVRLREDWGANVLTF	TGCAGCGTTCGGTTAAGGGAGGATTGGGGGGCCAACGTCCTGACTTTC	TRBV29-1	TRBJ2-6	few	NA
CASSLDTGITEAFF	TGCGCCAGCAGCTTGGATACGGGAATCACTGAAGCTTTCTTT	TRBV5-1	TRBJ1-1	many	NA
CSARDHWNTGELFF	TGCAGTGCTAGAGATCACTGGAACACCGGGGAGCTGTTTTTT	TRBV20-1	TRBJ2-2	many	NA
CATSRAGRGAGETQYF	TGTGCCACCAGCAGAGCCGGCAGGGGGGCCGGAGAGACCCAGTACTTC	TRBV15	TRBJ2-5	NA	NA
CSSGGHYNSPLHF	TGCAGTTCTGGGGGGCACTATAATTCACCCCTCCACTTT	TRBV20-1	TRBJ1-6	NA	NA
CASSGDRGAQYF	TGTGCCAGCAGTGGGGACAGGGGAGCGCAGTACTTC	TRBV12-3/TRBV12-4	TRBJ2-7	NA	TRBD1
CSVVGQSTRGYEQYF	TGCAGCGTTGTGGGGCAATCGACTAGGGGGTACGAGCAGTACTTC	TRBV29-1	TRBJ2-7	many	NA
CSAMRGTQYF	TGCAGTGCTATGAGGGGGACCCAGTACTTC	TRBV20-1	TRBJ2-5	NA	NA
CASSPVADTGELFF	TGTGCCAGCAGTCCGGTAGCGGACACCGGGGAGCTGTTTTTT	TRBV7-8	TRBJ2-2	few	NA
CASSARARINYGYTF	TGTGCCAGCAGTGCTAGAGCCAGGATTAACTATGGCTACACCTTC	TRBV7-9	TRBJ1-2	NA	NA
CSAWGGNSNQPQHF	TGCAGTGCTTGGGGGGGAAATAGCAATCAGCCCCAGCATTTT	TRBV20-1	TRBJ1-5	many	NA
CSVDGSQETQYF	TGCAGTGTGGACGGGAGTCAAGAGACCCAGTACTTC	TRBV20-1	TRBJ2-5	NA	NA
CSAKNRVYGYTF	TGCAGTGCTAAAAACAGAGTCTATGGCTACACCTTC	TRBV20-1	TRBJ1-2	many	NA
CAISALSKGSYNSPLHF	TGTGCCATCAGTGCCCTAAGCAAGGGCTCCTATAATTCACCCCTCCACTTT	TRBV10-3	TRBJ1-6	NA	NA
CSARGQGVGNQPQHF	TGCAGTGCTAGAGGACAGGGAGTAGGCAATCAGCCCCAGCATTTT	TRBV20-1	TRBJ1-5	NA	TRBD1
CASSPRGFGTSGTSYEQYF	TGTGCCAGCAGTCCCCGCGGGTTCGGGACTAGCGGGACCTCCTACGAGCAGTACTTC	TRBV2	TRBJ2-7	many	TRBD2
CSASGTRVRYEQYF	TGCAGTGCTAGCGGGACTAGGGTACGGTATGAGCAGTACTTC	TRBV20-1	TRBJ2-7	NA	TRBD2
CSVDGTSGPTGELFF	TGCAGCGTTGACGGGACTAGCGGACCCACCGGGGAGCTGTTTTTT	TRBV29-1	TRBJ2-2	few	TRBD2
CASSLDGTGGERFRRSPLHF	TGTGCCAGCAGCTTAGACGGGACAGGGGGCGAGAGGTTTCGGCGTTCACCCCTCCACTTT	TRBV7-8	TRBJ1-6	NA	TRBD1
CASSTGNYGYTF	TGCGCCAGCAGCACCGGGAACTATGGCTACACCTTC	TRBV7-2	TRBJ1-2	once	NA
CASSLADGVGYTF	TGTGCCAGCAGTTTAGCCGACGGGGTTGGCTACACCTTC	TRBV12-3/TRBV12-4	TRBJ1-2	many	NA
CASSPSSGDIEQYF	TGTGCCAGCAGCCCATCCTCCGGGGACATAGAGCAGTATTTT	TRBV7-2	TRBJ2-3	NA	NA
CSPGQGSTEAFF	TGCAGCCCCGGACAGGGGAGCACTGAAGCTTTCTTT	TRBV29-1	TRBJ1-1	many	TRBD1
CASSSLERETQYF	TGTGCCAGCAGCTCTTTGGAGCGGGAGACCCAGTACTTC	TRBV7-8	TRBJ2-5	once	NA
CSAPQNTYGYTF	TGTAGTGCTCCTCAGAATACTTATGGCTACACCTTC	TRBV20-1	TRBJ1-2	NA	NA
CSVERDRATPGSCFF	NA	TRBV29-1	TRBJ2-2	NA	NA
CASTVTGELFF	TGTGCCAGCACGGTCACCGGGGAGCTGTTTTTT	TRBV2	TRBJ2-2	many	NA
CSASWQYF	TGCAGTGCTAGTTGGCAGTATTTT	TRBV20-1	TRBJ2-3	NA	NA